Sequencing of this T cell receptor (beta chain) was carried out in a study of identical twins. TCRdb re-derived calls from the 5' RACE reads in MiXCR, one entry per CDR3 protein. The sample has 300,000 or so distinct CDR3 sequences; roughly 9.7% are singletons. As regards this clonotype: Its antigen is undetermined.

General observations from the study: Twin-shared out-of-frame alpha sequences were enriched for low generation probability. Possibly, invariant MAIT and iNKT cells partly confounded zero-insertion analyses.

Germline V gene lookup returns CDR1 SEHNR and CDR2 FQNEAQ (reference sequence). This CDR3 spans 15 amino acids. Trimming removed 0 bases from V and 1 base from J, with 9 bases in between. The same data also went into a second study, on yellow fever vaccine responses in identical twins.

Sample: CD8+ T cells sorted from blood. This TCR derives from a young woman in good health. V usage is TRBV7-9 and J usage is TRBJ2-5; D ambiguous. The CDR3 region is CASSLAVVAQETQYF. As DNA, the CDR3 is TGTGCCAGCAGCTTAGCGGTAGTCGCCCAAGAGACCCAGTACTTC.